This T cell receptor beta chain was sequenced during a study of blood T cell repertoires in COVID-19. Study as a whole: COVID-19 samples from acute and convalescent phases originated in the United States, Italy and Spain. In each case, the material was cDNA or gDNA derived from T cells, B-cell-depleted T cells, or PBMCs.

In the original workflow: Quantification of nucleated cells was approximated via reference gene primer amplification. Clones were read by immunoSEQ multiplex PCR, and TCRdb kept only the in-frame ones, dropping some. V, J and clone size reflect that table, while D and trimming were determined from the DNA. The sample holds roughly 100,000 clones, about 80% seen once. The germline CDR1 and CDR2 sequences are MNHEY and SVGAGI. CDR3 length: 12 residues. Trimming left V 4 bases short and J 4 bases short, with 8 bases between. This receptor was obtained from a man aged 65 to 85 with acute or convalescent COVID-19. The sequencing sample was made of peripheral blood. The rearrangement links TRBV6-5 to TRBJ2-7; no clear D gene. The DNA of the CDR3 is TGTGCCAGCAGTTTTTACTATTACGAGCAGTACGTC. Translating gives CASSFYYYEQYV.